This T cell receptor beta chain was observed in a study of cytomegalovirus exposure and HLA in healthy donors. Study details: Among roughly 180 million T cells, an earlier analysis found around 100 million unique TCR beta sequences. General study results and limits: It has been reported that TCR beta sequences accurately predicted the HLA-A and HLA-B alleles of most subjects. Reportedly, diagnosis of cytomegalovirus status by the classifier showed high specificity and sensitivity. It was only CMV serostatus that was available as immune exposure information.

On this clone itself: Its specificity is unknown.

PCR primers comprised 60 Vbeta and 13 Jbeta primers. The data were produced by immunoSEQ multiplex PCR, yet TCRdb's version contains in-frame clones alone and is incomplete. The data contain about 120,000 clones, 65% to 80% of them seen just once; the ten biggest clones take up just under 3%. The V end was cut by 0 bases, the J end by 6 bases, with 8 bases between. The CDR3 sequence is 14 residues long. Germline V gives CDR1 MNHEY, CDR2 SVGAGI. The specimen was PBMCs. The clonotype comes from a woman aged 40 to 49 in good health and CMV-seropositive. The rearrangement links TRBV6-5 to TRBJ1-4, with D tentatively TRBD1 (5 bases). The chain's CDR3 is CASSYSWGDEKLFF. In DNA, the CDR3 is TGTGCCAGCAGTTACTCTTGGGGCGATGAAAAACTGTTTTTT.